Presented here are 10 T cell receptor beta chains from one specimen sequenced in a study of CDR3 diversity in severe acne. TCRdb itself ran the PCR reads through MiXCR, one entry per CDR3 protein. This sample has under 95,000 distinct CDR3 sequences, with 45% to 55% found just once. Sequenced sample: blood. These receptors all stem from a male donor in good health, serving as a control.

The rearrangement uses TRBV7-2 and TRBJ1-1, with TRBD1 matching over 10 bases. Germline-derived CDR1 and CDR2 are SGHTA and FQGNSA. CDR3 size: 16 residues. Trimming at V came to 4 bases and at J to 0 bases, leaving 5 bases not matched to a gene. The CDR3 loop is CASSSGQGGMNTEAFF. As DNA, the CDR3 is TGTGCCAGCAGCTCAGGACAGGGGGGGATGAACACTGAAGCTTTCTTT.

In this sample, this clonotype turned up many times. The gene calls are TRBV27 and TRBJ2-7; 7 positions agree with TRBD1. This CDR3 is built from 14 residues. Germline lookup yields CDR1 MNHEY and CDR2 SMNVEV (reference sequence). Trimming took 6 bases from V and 3 from J; bases not matched to a gene: 8. The CDR3 sequence is CASRGMGQIYEQYF. In DNA, the CDR3 is TGTGCCAGCAGGGGGATGGGACAGATCTACGAGCAGTACTTC.

This clonotype appeared a few times. The V and J genes are TRBV29-1 and TRBJ1-2, with 9 bases lining up with TRBD1. CDR1 SQVTM and CDR2 ANQGSEA come from the germline V gene. V lost 4 bases, J lost 6 bases, and 6 bases stayed unmatched. The length of the CDR3 is 13 residues. The CDR3 nucleotides read TGCAGCGTTGGCAGGACAGGGGACCATGGCTACACCTTC. Translation: CSVGRTGDHGYTF. The full variable domain, completed using reference TRBV29-1 and TRBJ1-2, is SAVISQKPSRDICQRGTSLTIQCQVDSQVTMMFWYRQQPGQSLTLIATANQGSEATYESGFVIDKFPISRPNLTFSTLTVSNMSPEDSSIYLCSVGRTGDHGYTFGSGTRLTVV.

A word on this clonotype: A much larger clone differs by one base, so this may be a read error. The genes are TRBV5-1 and TRBJ2-3, with TRBD2 matching over 7 bases. Trimming cost V 5 bases and J 4 bases; bases outside gene matches: 4. The length of the CDR3 is 13 residues. In germline, CDR1 is SGHRS, CDR2 YFSETQ. For the CDR3, the DNA is TGCGCCAGCAGGGGGGGGGGGGCAGATACGCAGTATTTT. Translation gives CASRGGGADTQYF.

In its sample, this clonotype was seen a few times. V usage is TRBV7-9 and J usage is TRBJ2-3; 10 positions agree with TRBD1. The junction had 8 bases not matched to a gene; V was cut back by 3 bases and J by 2 bases. The CDR3 runs to 17 residues. Germline assignment: CDR1 SEHNR and CDR2 FQNEAQ (reference sequence). DNA for the CDR3: TGTGCCAGCAGCTTCCCGAGGACAGGGGGTAACACAGATACGCAGTATTTT. This encodes CASSFPRTGGNTDTQYF.

With regard to this clonotype: A much larger clone differs from this one at a single base, so this may be a read error. V usage is TRBV10-3 and J usage is TRBJ2-7; D is perhaps TRBD1 or TRBD2 (5 bases each). Trimming took off 6 bases at V and 3 bases at J, with 9 bases between the two ends. The CDR3 has 12 amino acids. The V gene's germline CDR1 is ENHRY and CDR2 SYGVKD. CDR3 in DNA: TGTGCCATCAGCCGGGACGGCTACGAGCAGTACTTC. This codes for CAISRDGYEQYF.

The J gene is TRBJ2-7, the V gene TRBV4-1, with 13 bases that match TRBD2. V shed 4 bases and J 5 bases; nucleotides not matched to a gene: 11. Germline CDR1 reads MGHRA; CDR2 reads YSYEKL. The CDR3 runs 17 residues. CDR3 sequence: CASSLRLAGGLLNEQYF. In nucleotides, the CDR3 is TGCGCCAGCAGCCTCCGACTAGCGGGAGGCCTCTTAAACGAGCAGTACTTC.

J is TRBJ2-5 and V is TRBV7-2; D is perhaps TRBD1 or TRBD2 (6 bases each). The CDR3 length is 15 residues. The V end lost 5 bases, the J end lost 2 bases, and 15 bases lay between the germline ends. Germline values: CDR1 SGHTA, CDR2 FQGNSA. The CDR3 spells CASSGRKGGQETQYF. The CDR3 nucleotides read TGTGCCAGCAGCGGTCGTAAGGGGGGTCAAGAGACCCAGTACTTC.

This clonotype has at least ten counts. The rearrangement uses TRBV28 and TRBJ1-4; 10 bases fit TRBD1. This CDR3 is built from 17 residues. The germline gives CDR1 MDHEN, CDR2 SYDVKM. Losses at the gene ends were 8 bases for V and 0 bases for J; bases not matched to a gene: 9. The CDR3 region is CASGSPGQGTTNEKLFF. The CDR3 coding sequence is TGTGCCAGCGGTTCCCCGGGACAGGGGACAACTAATGAAAAACTGTTTTTT.

The chain links TRBV6-1 to TRBJ1-5; 7 nucleotides align to TRBD1. CDR1 MNHNS and CDR2 SASEGT come from the germline V gene. This CDR3 has 14 amino acids. Trimming at V came to 8 bases and at J to 5 bases, leaving 9 bases not matched to a gene. The CDR3: CASFSGTVYQPQHF. The CDR3 DNA is TGTGCCAGCTTTTCAGGGACAGTTTATCAGCCCCAGCATTTT.